The 27 T cell receptor beta chains presented below share a single source sample, sequenced in a study of a mutant IDH1 vaccine in newly diagnosed glioma. Some clones are missing from TCRdb's copy, which holds only in-frame ones; the method was immunoSEQ multiplex PCR. The repertoire holds 65,000 to 85,000 clones, with around 87% as singletons. Indicated time point: week 35, safety follow-up. Topical imiquimod was applied with each vaccine dose, which held 300 ug of mutant IDH1 20-mer peptide. No antigen has been assigned to these receptors. Source: PBMCs, taken from a glioma patient whose treatment included an IDH1 peptide vaccine. The receptors were sampled from a man aged 30 to 39 with glioma.

The CDR3 bases are TGCGCCAGCAGCCTCGAGGGACAGAAGTACTATGGCTACACCTTC. Residues: CASSLEGQKYYGYTF. The chain recombines TRBV4-1 with TRBJ1-2; 7 bases line up with TRBD1. The V gene end was trimmed by 4 bases and the J gene end by 3 bases; junction bases not matched to a gene: 8. CDR1 and CDR2 from the germline V gene are MGHRA and YSYEKL. The CDR3 extends over 15 amino acids.

The chain is built from TRBV5-1 and TRBJ1-4; 11 bases align to TRBD1. The CDR3 loop spans 14 amino acids. Germline loops: CDR1 SGHRS, CDR2 YFSETQ. Trimming removed 3 bases from V and 8 bases from J; junction bases left unmatched: 3. The CDR3 loop is CASSSGTGGEKLFF. The CDR3 region has the DNA TGCGCCAGCAGCTCGGGGACAGGGGGAGAAAAACTGTTTTTT.

The chain links TRBV4-2 to TRBJ2-3, with 7 bases fitting TRBD2. CDR3 length equals 19 residues. The J segment lost 2 bases and the V segment lost 0 bases, leaving 14 bases of the junction unmatched. CDR1 LGHNA and CDR2 YNFKEQ come from the germline V gene. The CDR3 reads CASSQDRDPQAGFTDTQYF. CDR3 nucleotides: TGTGCCAGCAGCCAAGATAGGGACCCCCAAGCGGGGTTCACAGATACGCAGTATTTT.

This sequence joins TRBV9 and TRBJ2-4, with 10 bases lining up with TRBD1. The ends lost 2 bases at V and 4 bases at J; junction bases unmatched: 3. The CDR3 has 15 amino acids. Germline values: CDR1 SGDLS, CDR2 YYNGEE. The CDR3 loop reads CASSVEGQGKNIQYF. DNA of the CDR3: TGTGCCAGCAGCGTGGAGGGACAGGGGAAAAACATTCAGTACTTC. The complete variable domain, with remaining parts taken from reference TRBV9 and TRBJ2-4, reads DSGVTQTPKHLITATGQRVTLRCSPRSGDLSVYWYQQSLDQGLQFLIQYYNGEERAKGNILERFSAQQFPDLHSELNLSSLELGDSALYFCASSVEGQGKNIQYFGAGTRLSVL.

This rearrangement joins TRBV28 to TRBJ2-7, with D perhaps TRBD1 or TRBD2 (5 bases each). Germline V CDR1 and CDR2: MDHEN, SYDVKM. Trimming removed 6 bases from V and 4 bases from J, with 16 bases in between. The CDR3 totals 14 residues. CDR3 amino acids: CASSSQGPNYEQYF. The CDR3 bases are TGTGCCAGCAGCTCCCAGGGACCCAATTACGAGCAGTACTTC.

This chain uses TRBV11-2 with TRBJ2-2; D not resolved. This CDR3 spans 13 amino acids. V lost 1 base, J lost 4 bases, and 4 bases lay in between. Germline V gene sequence: CDR1 SGHAT, CDR2 FQNNGV. The CDR3 loop is CASSLVLTGELFF. CDR3 nucleotide sequence: TGTGCCAGCAGCTTAGTTCTCACCGGGGAGCTGTTTTTT.

The J gene is TRBJ2-5, the V gene TRBV12-5, with D possibly matching TRBD1 (5 bases). The V and J ends lost 1 base and 1 base respectively, with 7 bases between them. Germline CDR1 reads LGHNT; CDR2 reads FRNRAP. The CDR3 runs 14 residues. The CDR3 DNA reads as TGTGCTAGTGGTTTGGGGGGCTTCCAAGAGACCCAGTACTTC. This gives the protein CASGLGGFQETQYF.

This sequence joins TRBV5-5 and TRBJ2-5; tentative D call: TRBD1 (5 bases). V was pared by 1 base and J by 2 bases, with 9 bases between. The CDR3 is made up of 14 amino acids. Germline CDR1 SGHKS, CDR2 YYEKEE (reference sequence). CDR3 sequence: CASSLRRTQETQYF. CDR3 nucleotide sequence: TGTGCCAGCAGCTTGAGACGGACACAAGAGACCCAGTACTTC.

This clone was seen once. J is TRBJ2-5 and V is TRBV5-4, with D maybe TRBD2 (5 bases). Germline CDR1 SGHNT, CDR2 YYREEE (reference sequence). This CDR3 contains 13 residues. The V and J ends lost 2 bases and 1 base respectively, with 6 bases between them. CDR3 sequence reads: CASSFRGQETQYF. The CDR3, as DNA: TGTGCCAGCAGCTTCCGGGGCCAAGAGACCCAGTACTTC.

The count of this clone is one. This chain links TRBV5-1 with TRBJ1-3; D is possibly TRBD1 (5 bases). V was shortened by 5 bases and J by 3 bases, with 12 bases between the two germline ends. The CDR3 totals 14 residues. CDR1 SGHRS and CDR2 YFSETQ come from the germline V gene. The CDR3, as DNA: TGCGCCAGCAGTTCGGAAGGGGTTGGAAACACCATATATTTT. This codes for CASSSEGVGNTIYF.

The chain carries TRBV10-1 and TRBJ1-6, with TRBD1 as a possible D gene (5 bases). Germline V CDR1 and CDR2: WNHNN, SYGVQD (reference sequence). V dropped 11 bases and J dropped 11 bases, with 28 bases sitting between them. The CDR3 loop spans 16 amino acids. In DNA, the CDR3 is TGCGCCGGACCTGGGGGAGGCCGGATAAAGAAGCCACCCCTCCACTTT. Its protein product is CAGPGGGRIKKPPLHF.

CDR3 residues: CASSFDRDRGPDTQYF. CDR3 in DNA: TGTGCCAGCAGCTTTGACCGGGACAGGGGGCCAGATACGCAGTATTTT. The chain recombines TRBV11-2 with TRBJ2-3; 12 nucleotides match TRBD1. The V segment lost 3 bases and the J segment 4 bases; nucleotides outside the gene matches: 5. Germline values: CDR1 SGHAT, CDR2 FQNNGV. This CDR3 has 16 residues.

The rearrangement joins TRBV25-1 to TRBJ1-2; D gene unclear. CDR1 and CDR2 from the germline V gene are MGHDK and SYGVNS. V was shortened by 6 bases and J by 4 bases, with 9 bases between the two germline ends. There are 12 residues in the CDR3. CDR3 residues: CASRGGPYGYTF. CDR3 DNA sequence: TGTGCCAGCAGAGGAGGGCCCTATGGCTACACCTTC.

The chain has TRBV30 and TRBJ1-2; D not certain. V lost 4 bases to trimming and J lost 5 bases, with 8 bases between them. The CDR3 runs to 11 residues. Germline V gene lookup returns CDR1 GTSNPN and CDR2 SVGIG (reference sequence). The chain's CDR3 is CAWIDQYGYTF. Written as DNA, the CDR3 is TGTGCCTGGATTGATCAGTATGGCTACACCTTC.

This chain links TRBV6-5 with TRBJ2-2; D might be TRBD1 (5 bases). Germline V gene lookup returns CDR1 MNHEY and CDR2 SVGAGI. Trimming removed 6 bases at V and 7 bases at J, with 15 bases between. The CDR3 length is 14 residues. CDR3 sequence reads: CASSSSAGNGELFF. For the CDR3, the DNA is TGTGCCAGCAGCTCCAGTGCAGGGAACGGGGAGCTGTTTTTT.

The V call is TRBV28, the J call TRBJ2-7; 7 bases are a match to TRBD2. CDR1 is MDHEN and CDR2 is SYDVKM in the germline V gene. J was trimmed by 4 bases and V by 6 bases; bases with no gene match: 6. This CDR3 comprises 13 residues. CDR3: CASSLGTIYEQYF. In DNA form, the CDR3 reads TGTGCCAGCAGCCTTGGGACTATTTACGAGCAGTACTTC. The full variable domain, completed using reference TRBV28 and TRBJ2-7, is DVKVTQSSRYLVKRTGEKVFLECVQDMDHENMFWYRQDPGLGLRLIYFSYDVKMKEKGDIPEGYSVSREKKERFSLILESASTNQTSMYLCASSLGTIYEQYFGPGTRLTVT.

The J gene is TRBJ1-4, the V gene TRBV18, with D possibly being TRBD1 (5 bases). The CDR3 has 14 residues. With 1 base removed from V and 8 bases from J, the gap between germline ends came to 11 bases. CDR1 is KGHSH and CDR2 is LQKENI in the germline V gene. The CDR3 DNA reads TGTGCCAGCTCACCACGGGGGGACCGGGAAAAACTGTTTTTT. This codes for CASSPRGDREKLFF.

With respect to this clone: One end of the junction varies from germline; a read error may be responsible. Other DNA sequences in this specimen translate into the identical CDR3. The chain recombines TRBV5-6 with TRBJ1-6; unclear D gene. The CDR3 is 14 residues long. CDR1 and CDR2 from the germline V gene are SGHDT and YYEEEE. DNA for the CDR3: TGTGCCAGCAGCCCTGCGCGGTATAATTCGCCCCTCCACTTT. Translated: CASSPARYNSPLHF.

This clone was recorded only once. V is TRBV6-1 and J is TRBJ1-6, with 7 bases aligning to TRBD1. V lost 11 bases and J lost 6; bases outside the gene matches: 10. This CDR3 region has 14 residues. Germline CDR1 is MNHNS and CDR2 is SASEGT. The CDR3 protein is CACHKQGINSPLHF. The CDR3 DNA reads as TGTGCCTGTCATAAACAGGGGATTAATTCACCCCTCCACTTT.

The chain carries TRBV11-1 and TRBJ2-5, with TRBD2 identical over 9 bases. Gene TRBJ2-7 matches the end of the DNA better, so the J call may be wrong. The V gene's germline CDR1 is SGHAT and CDR2 FQDESV (reference sequence). The CDR3 has 15 amino acids. This CDR3 reads CASSLGLADSYEQYF. Written as DNA, the CDR3 is TGTGCCAGCAGCTTAGGACTAGCGGACTCCTACGAGCAGTACTTC.

The chain joins TRBV19 to TRBJ2-1; no clear D. The ends were cut back, 5 bases at V and 9 bases at J, with 14 bases in the middle. CDR3 size: 13 residues. CDR1 is LNHDA, CDR2 SQIVND, per germline (reference sequence). The CDR3 reads CASSLVSPGEQFF. The CDR3 DNA reads as TGTGCCAGTAGTTTGGTCTCCCCGGGTGAGCAGTTCTTC.

The gene calls are TRBV6-6 and TRBJ2-7; 8 positions match TRBD1. Trimming cost V 4 bases and J 5 bases; bases outside gene matches: 10. The germline V gene encodes CDR1 MNHNY and CDR2 SVGAGI (reference sequence). There are 15 residues in the CDR3. The CDR3 protein is CASSFRQGAINEQYF. CDR3 DNA: TGTGCCAGCAGTTTTAGGCAGGGGGCGATAAACGAGCAGTACTTC.

This clone has more than one count but fewer than ten. The CDR3 nucleotides read TGTGCCAGCAGCCCAGGGATGTTCACTGAAGCTTTCTTT. This codes for CASSPGMFTEAFF. The chain employs TRBV9 and TRBJ1-1, with a weak D call TRBD1 (5 bases). The V gene's germline CDR1 is SGDLS and CDR2 YYNGEE. This CDR3 contains 13 residues. Trimming left V 4 bases short and J 4 bases short, with 11 bases between.

The gene calls are TRBV5-1 and TRBJ2-3; the D is unclear. Germline CDR1 is SGHRS and CDR2 is YFSETQ. V shed 1 base and J shed 6 bases, with 9 bases lying between them. CDR3 size: 13 residues. CDR3 amino acids: CASSLSNMDTQYF. The CDR3 DNA sequence: TGCGCCAGCAGCTTGTCAAACATGGATACGCAGTATTTT.

The rearrangement joins TRBV7-9 to TRBJ2-7, with D possibly matching TRBD1 (6 bases). The CDR3 length is 13 residues. V dropped 5 bases and J dropped 2 bases, with 10 bases sitting between them. Germline CDR1 reads SEHNR; CDR2 reads FQNEAQ (reference sequence). For the CDR3, the DNA is TGTGCCAGCAGCGAGACAGGTACCTACGAGCAGTACTTC. This sequence encodes CASSETGTYEQYF.

DNA for the CDR3: TGTGCCAGCAGCACCTTGTACCAAGAGACCCAGTACTTC. This sequence encodes CASSTLYQETQYF. The chain is built from TRBV28 and TRBJ2-5, with D unresolved. CDR1 is MDHEN and CDR2 is SYDVKM in the germline V gene. CDR3 size: 13 residues. V was cut by 6 bases and J by 0 bases, with 8 bases left in between. The variable domain in full, completed from reference TRBV28 and TRBJ2-5, reads DVKVTQSSRYLVKRTGEKVFLECVQDMDHENMFWYRQDPGLGLRLIYFSYDVKMKEKGDIPEGYSVSREKKERFSLILESASTNQTSMYLCASSTLYQETQYFGPGTRLLVL.

J is TRBJ2-7 and V is TRBV4-3; the match to TRBD1 covers 10 bases. Germline V gene data show CDR1 as LGHNA and CDR2 as YSLEER. The CDR3 consists of 14 residues. V trimming: 4 bases; J trimming: 2 bases; junction bases outside the gene matches: 2. The CDR3, as DNA: TGCGCCAGCAGCCCCGGGACAGGGGCCTACGAGCAGTACTTC. Protein product: CASSPGTGAYEQYF.